A selection of T cell receptor beta chains follows, all from one sample in a study of shared T cell receptors in the human thymus. TCRdb's table, derived via immunoSEQ multiplex PCR, lists solely in-frame clones and lacks some. The table lists about 660,000 clones, approximately 89% of them singletons. These data were likewise used in another study, on human thymus T cells.

The specimen was thymocytes. These receptor sequences come from a boy younger than two with a congenital heart defect. Each CDR3 is given without its conserved first and last residue. Fields, in order: CDR3 protein, V gene, clone size, CDR3 length, J gene. Size tells how often a clone was seen (once, few, many) or the class of an expanded clone, and some rows leave it out.

cdr3_aa: SASYIVEAF
v_call: TRBV20-1
clone_size: .
cdr3_length: 9
j_call: TRBJ1-1

cdr3_aa: ASSHLLDRLGKPLNQPQH
v_call: TRBV28
clone_size: .
cdr3_length: 18
j_call: TRBJ1-5

cdr3_aa: ASSFSGSEQY
v_call: TRBV18
clone_size: .
cdr3_length: 10
j_call: TRBJ2-7

cdr3_aa: ATSANRDRGLGSPLH
v_call: TRBV15
clone_size: .
cdr3_length: 15
j_call: TRBJ1-6

cdr3_aa: ASSVTVAGGTNTGELF
v_call: TRBV6-1
clone_size: once
cdr3_length: 16
j_call: TRBJ2-2

cdr3_aa: ASSLFFREGINGEQF
v_call: TRBV7-2
clone_size: .
cdr3_length: 15
j_call: TRBJ2-1

cdr3_aa: ASTPGSSYNEQF
v_call: TRBV27
clone_size: once
cdr3_length: 12
j_call: TRBJ2-1

cdr3_aa: ASSPPKGTSGSAYNEQF
v_call: TRBV18
clone_size: .
cdr3_length: 17
j_call: TRBJ2-1

cdr3_aa: ASISTGWDGYT
v_call: TRBV28
clone_size: .
cdr3_length: 11
j_call: TRBJ1-2

cdr3_aa: ASSQEPGGRQPQH
v_call: TRBV4-1
clone_size: .
cdr3_length: 13
j_call: TRBJ1-5

cdr3_aa: ASSSGRRNPNTGELF
v_call: TRBV7-6
clone_size: .
cdr3_length: 15
j_call: TRBJ2-2

cdr3_aa: ASSSKGPPNRSSTDTQY
v_call: TRBV7-2
clone_size: .
cdr3_length: 17
j_call: TRBJ2-3

cdr3_aa: ASSLAGTGSYEQY
v_call: TRBV28
clone_size: .
cdr3_length: 13
j_call: TRBJ2-7

cdr3_aa: ASSPRFAEQF
v_call: TRBV7-2
clone_size: .
cdr3_length: 10
j_call: TRBJ2-1

cdr3_aa: ASSLGVGTVAYEQY
v_call: TRBV5-1
clone_size: .
cdr3_length: 14
j_call: TRBJ2-7

cdr3_aa: ASRQDRPSSPHEQY
v_call: TRBV4-2
clone_size: .
cdr3_length: 14
j_call: TRBJ2-7

cdr3_aa: ASSLSMQGPTDTQY
v_call: TRBV27
clone_size: .
cdr3_length: 14
j_call: TRBJ2-3

cdr3_aa: ASSSKTSSQYPTDTQY
v_call: TRBV5-4
clone_size: .
cdr3_length: 16
j_call: TRBJ2-3

cdr3_aa: ASSIESGYGQPQH
v_call: TRBV19
clone_size: once
cdr3_length: 13
j_call: TRBJ1-5

cdr3_aa: ASSLRQDSGNTIY
v_call: TRBV7-9
clone_size: .
cdr3_length: 13
j_call: TRBJ1-3

cdr3_aa: ASSFRRAVPTYEQY
v_call: TRBV5-1
clone_size: once
cdr3_length: 14
j_call: .

cdr3_aa: ASRTSGGAENEQF
v_call: TRBV5-1
clone_size: .
cdr3_length: 13
j_call: TRBJ2-1

cdr3_aa: AIGLARGGNEQF
v_call: TRBV10-3
clone_size: .
cdr3_length: 12
j_call: TRBJ2-1

cdr3_aa: SVEEEDRFINEQF
v_call: TRBV29-1
clone_size: .
cdr3_length: 13
j_call: TRBJ2-1

cdr3_aa: ASSRQGEQY
v_call: TRBV25-1
clone_size: .
cdr3_length: 9
j_call: TRBJ2-7

cdr3_aa: ASSYSWGDNQPQH
v_call: TRBV6-5
clone_size: .
cdr3_length: 13
j_call: TRBJ1-5

cdr3_aa: ASSLTVDTQY
v_call: TRBV5-6
clone_size: once
cdr3_length: 10
j_call: TRBJ2-3

cdr3_aa: ASSYPEGRPVNYGYT
v_call: TRBV5-8
clone_size: .
cdr3_length: 15
j_call: TRBJ1-2

cdr3_aa: SAELAGGSAETQY
v_call: TRBV29-1
clone_size: .
cdr3_length: 13
j_call: TRBJ2-5

cdr3_aa: ASTNPEARRESNQPQH
v_call: TRBV19
clone_size: .
cdr3_length: 16
j_call: TRBJ1-5

cdr3_aa: ASSQDLGLDRSGGTYNSPLH
v_call: TRBV4-2
clone_size: once
cdr3_length: 20
j_call: TRBJ1-6

cdr3_aa: ASTPTGPLNYGYT
v_call: TRBV2
clone_size: .
cdr3_length: 13
j_call: TRBJ1-2

cdr3_aa: ASSLFSAYRPYEQY
v_call: TRBV5-8
clone_size: .
cdr3_length: 14
j_call: TRBJ2-7

cdr3_aa: ATSRAPPQGASNQPQH
v_call: TRBV15
clone_size: .
cdr3_length: 16
j_call: TRBJ1-5

cdr3_aa: SVEATGTGKLNEQF
v_call: TRBV29-1
clone_size: few
cdr3_length: 14
j_call: TRBJ2-1

cdr3_aa: ASSQVGLAGDHEQF
v_call: TRBV14
clone_size: .
cdr3_length: 14
j_call: TRBJ2-1

cdr3_aa: ASSSGPGQRQETQY
v_call: TRBV5-4
clone_size: .
cdr3_length: 14
j_call: TRBJ2-5

cdr3_aa: SVEDLPTQETQY
v_call: TRBV29-1
clone_size: .
cdr3_length: 12
j_call: TRBJ2-5

cdr3_aa: ASSLFAGGRIDTQY
v_call: TRBV27
clone_size: .
cdr3_length: 14
j_call: TRBJ2-3

cdr3_aa: ASGLVLRTSVSYEQY
v_call: TRBV12-5
clone_size: .
cdr3_length: 15
j_call: TRBJ2-7

cdr3_aa: ASSFHGLRETSYNEQF
v_call: TRBV5-6
clone_size: .
cdr3_length: 16
j_call: TRBJ2-1

cdr3_aa: ASSQEGGQREQF
v_call: TRBV4-3
clone_size: .
cdr3_length: 12
j_call: TRBJ2-1

cdr3_aa: ASSDGPGPSGGDDNEQF
v_call: TRBV6-1
clone_size: .
cdr3_length: 17
j_call: TRBJ2-1

cdr3_aa: ASSYPIPSGYGYT
v_call: TRBV6-5
clone_size: .
cdr3_length: 13
j_call: TRBJ1-2

cdr3_aa: ASSFSGQVGDEKLF
v_call: TRBV7-9
clone_size: once
cdr3_length: 14
j_call: TRBJ1-4

cdr3_aa: ASSFGDREETQY
v_call: TRBV5-1
clone_size: .
cdr3_length: 12
j_call: TRBJ2-5

cdr3_aa: ASNETPYSNQPQH
v_call: TRBV19
clone_size: .
cdr3_length: 13
j_call: TRBJ1-5

cdr3_aa: ASSFKSGPSGGSPLH
v_call: TRBV7-8
clone_size: .
cdr3_length: 15
j_call: TRBJ1-6

cdr3_aa: ACNGTSGSTEQF
v_call: TRBV30
clone_size: once
cdr3_length: 12
j_call: TRBJ2-1

cdr3_aa: ASSGGTSGTTYEQY
v_call: TRBV25-1
clone_size: .
cdr3_length: 14
j_call: TRBJ2-7

cdr3_aa: ASSQQRTDTQY
v_call: TRBV14
clone_size: once
cdr3_length: 11
j_call: TRBJ2-3

cdr3_aa: ASSEGSNEQF
v_call: TRBV25-1
clone_size: .
cdr3_length: 10
j_call: TRBJ2-1

cdr3_aa: ARCLTGELF
v_call: TRBV2
clone_size: .
cdr3_length: 9
j_call: TRBJ2-2

cdr3_aa: SAVDRDEQY
v_call: TRBV20-1
clone_size: .
cdr3_length: 9
j_call: TRBJ2-7

cdr3_aa: ASSLARGRGFVYEQF
v_call: TRBV5-1
clone_size: once
cdr3_length: 15
j_call: TRBJ2-1

cdr3_aa: ASPKTRPEATDTQY
v_call: TRBV2
clone_size: .
cdr3_length: 14
j_call: TRBJ2-3

cdr3_aa: ASSFGLADYNEQF
v_call: TRBV5-4
clone_size: .
cdr3_length: 13
j_call: TRBJ2-1